Sequencing of this TCR beta chain was carried out in a study of shared clonotypes between healthy human individuals. TCRdb's copy holds only in-frame clones and misses some; the assay was immunoSEQ multiplex PCR. The sample carries 520,000 or so clones, 60% to 85% recorded once. This clone appeared a single time. This TCR was sampled from a woman aged 40 to 50 in good health. Some clones in this sample may be carry-over from other donors' samples. What was sequenced was PBMCs.

CDR3 protein: CASSLAGQGTNEKLFF. CDR3 coding DNA: TGTGCCAGCAGCTTAGCGGGACAGGGGACTAATGAAAAACTGTTTTTT. The chain has TRBV7-9 and TRBJ1-4; 10 bases map to TRBD1. The germline V gene encodes CDR1 SEHNR and CDR2 FQNEAQ (reference sequence). V was pared by 0 bases and J by 2 bases, with 0 bases of the junction left unmatched. The CDR3 consists of 16 residues.